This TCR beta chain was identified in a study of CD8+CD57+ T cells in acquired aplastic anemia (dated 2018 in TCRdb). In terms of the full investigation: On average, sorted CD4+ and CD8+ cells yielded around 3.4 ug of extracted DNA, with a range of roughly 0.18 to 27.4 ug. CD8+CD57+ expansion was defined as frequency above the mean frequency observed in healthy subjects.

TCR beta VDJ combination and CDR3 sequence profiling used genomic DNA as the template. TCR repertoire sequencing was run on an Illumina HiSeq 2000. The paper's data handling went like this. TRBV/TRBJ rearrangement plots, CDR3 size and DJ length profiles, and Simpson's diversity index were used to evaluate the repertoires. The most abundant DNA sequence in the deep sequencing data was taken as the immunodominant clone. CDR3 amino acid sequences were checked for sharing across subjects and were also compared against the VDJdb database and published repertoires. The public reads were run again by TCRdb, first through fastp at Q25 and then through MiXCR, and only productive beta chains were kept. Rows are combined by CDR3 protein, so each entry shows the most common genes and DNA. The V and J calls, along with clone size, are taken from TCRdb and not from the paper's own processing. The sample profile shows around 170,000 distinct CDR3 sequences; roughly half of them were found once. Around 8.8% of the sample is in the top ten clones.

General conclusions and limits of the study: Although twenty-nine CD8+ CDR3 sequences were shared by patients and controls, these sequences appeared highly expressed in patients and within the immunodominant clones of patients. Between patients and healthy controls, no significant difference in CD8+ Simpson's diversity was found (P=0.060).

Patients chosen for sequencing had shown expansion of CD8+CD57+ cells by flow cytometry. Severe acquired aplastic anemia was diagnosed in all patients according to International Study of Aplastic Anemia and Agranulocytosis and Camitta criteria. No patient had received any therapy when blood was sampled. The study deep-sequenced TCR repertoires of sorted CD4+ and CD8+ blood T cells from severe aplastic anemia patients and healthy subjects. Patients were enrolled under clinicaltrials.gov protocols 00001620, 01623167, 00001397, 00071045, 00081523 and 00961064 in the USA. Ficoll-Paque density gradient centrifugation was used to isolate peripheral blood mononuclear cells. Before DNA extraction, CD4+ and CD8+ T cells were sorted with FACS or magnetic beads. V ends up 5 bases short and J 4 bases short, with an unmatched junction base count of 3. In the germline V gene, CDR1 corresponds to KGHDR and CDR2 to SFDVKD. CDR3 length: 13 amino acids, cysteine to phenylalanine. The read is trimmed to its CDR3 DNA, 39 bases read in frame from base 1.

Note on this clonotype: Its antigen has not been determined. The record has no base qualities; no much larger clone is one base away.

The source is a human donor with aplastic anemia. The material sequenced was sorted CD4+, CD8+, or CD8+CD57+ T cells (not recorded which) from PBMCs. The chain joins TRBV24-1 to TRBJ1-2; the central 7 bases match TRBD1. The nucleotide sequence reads TGTGCCACCAGTGGAGGGACAGCCTATGGCTACACCTTC. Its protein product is CATSGGTAYGYTF.